What follows are 32 T cell receptor beta chains derived from one specimen sequenced in a study of PD-L1 blockade in urothelial cancer. Profiling relied on immunoSEQ multiplex PCR, and the TCRdb table lists in-frame clones only, not all of them. The sample shows some 100,000 clones, about 91% of them seen only once. Sequencing used PBMCs, obtained around atezolizumab (anti-PD-L1) treatment. These receptor sequences come from a woman of 80 years or more with urothelial cancer.

The chain couples TRBV21-1 to TRBJ1-5. TRBV21-1 is a pseudogene segment. This CDR3 is built from 16 residues. For the CDR3, the DNA is TGTGCCAGCAGCCCCTACCGGTTTTATAGCAATCAGCCCCAGCATTTT. Protein product: CASSPYRFYSNQPQHF.

CDR3 sequence (DNA): TGCAGCGTGGGGGGTAGGGCAGAAGAGACCCAGTACTTC. This encodes CSVGGRAEETQYF. V and J are TRBV29-1 and TRBJ2-5, with a tentative D call TRBD2 (6 bases). V was pared by 6 bases and J by 3 bases, with 14 bases between. CDR1 SQVTM and CDR2 ANQGSEA come from the germline V gene. The CDR3 contains 13 residues.

The chain recombines TRBV30 with TRBJ1-1; D unclear. The CDR3 sequence is 13 residues long. Germline V gene data show CDR1 as GTSNPN and CDR2 as SVGIG (reference sequence). Trimming cost V 0 bases and J 2 bases, with 7 bases left between them. The CDR3 DNA reads as TGTGCCTGGAGTGTCTTTCCCAACACTGAAGCTTTCTTT. Protein: CAWSVFPNTEAFF.

V usage is TRBV30 and J usage is TRBJ1-2, with TRBD1 identical over 7 bases. The germline gives CDR1 GTSNPN, CDR2 SVGIG (reference sequence). This CDR3 spans 12 amino acids. The junction had 7 bases not matched to a gene; V was cut back by 4 bases and J by 8 bases. In DNA, the CDR3 is TGTGCCTGGAAGGGGTGGGACAGAGGCTACACCTTC. Its translation is CAWKGWDRGYTF.

The chain is built from TRBV4-2 and TRBJ2-2; D perhaps matches TRBD1 (6 bases). V was shortened by 1 base and J by 6 bases, with 15 bases between the two germline ends. CDR3 size: 16 residues. Germline loops: CDR1 LGHNA, CDR2 YNFKEQ. DNA of the CDR3: TGTGCCAGCAGCCAAGCCCTCACAGGGAAGTCCGGGGAGCTGTTTTTT. Translating gives CASSQALTGKSGELFF.

This chain links TRBV11-2 with TRBJ2-1; no clear D. Trimming took off 5 bases at V and 6 bases at J, with 11 bases between the two ends. There are 13 residues in the CDR3. Germline-derived CDR1 and CDR2 are SGHAT and FQNNGV. CDR3 bases: TGTGCCAGCAGCCAAGAGGCAGCCAATGAGCAGTTCTTC. Its translation: CASSQEAANEQFF.

CDR3 protein: CASSPGELAGGRDEQFF. The CDR3 DNA follows: TGTGCCAGCAGCCCAGGCGAACTAGCGGGAGGGAGGGATGAGCAGTTCTTC. The V call is TRBV4-2, the J call TRBJ2-1; 13 bases align to TRBD2. Germline V CDR1 and CDR2: LGHNA, YNFKEQ. Trimming removed 4 bases from V and 8 bases from J; junction bases left unmatched: 11. The length of the CDR3 is 17 residues.

This clone appeared a few times. This rearrangement joins TRBV4-1 to TRBJ1-1; the D is unclear. Per the germline V gene, CDR1 is MGHRA and CDR2 is YSYEKL. V lost 1 base, J lost 1 base, and 7 bases lay in between. The CDR3 runs to 14 residues. The CDR3 DNA sequence: TGCGCCAGCAGCCAAGCTGACAAGAACACTGAAGCTTTCTTT. Protein: CASSQADKNTEAFF.

The chain employs TRBV28 and TRBJ1-2; D is undetermined. CDR1 is MDHEN and CDR2 is SYDVKM in the germline V gene. This CDR3 spans 12 amino acids. Deletions cut 5 bases from V and 6 bases from J, with 10 bases between. DNA of the CDR3: TGTGCCAGCAGTCTCGCGGTAAATGGCTACACCTTC. As protein: CASSLAVNGYTF.

This clone showed up just once. The chain links TRBV28 to TRBJ1-4, with TRBD1 matching over 9 bases. This CDR3 is built from 16 residues. The junction had 13 bases not matched to a gene; V was cut back by 6 bases and J by 8 bases. The germline V gene encodes CDR1 MDHEN and CDR2 SYDVKM. The CDR3 here is CASRPTVGQGKEKLFF. In DNA form, the CDR3 reads TGTGCCAGCAGGCCTACAGTAGGACAGGGGAAGGAAAAACTGTTTTTT.

The chain recombines TRBV5-1 with TRBJ1-1; D gene uncertain. There are 16 residues in the CDR3. Germline-derived CDR1 and CDR2 are SGHRS and YFSETQ. V was shortened by 6 bases and J by 0 bases, with 18 bases between the two germline ends. CDR3 DNA: TGCGCCAGCACCTACGACACCCATGCCATGAACACTGAAGCTTTCTTT. Its protein product is CASTYDTHAMNTEAFF.

The V call is TRBV12-5, the J call TRBJ1-2; 9 bases line up with TRBD1. This CDR3 is 12 amino acids long. V lost 6 bases and J lost 8; bases outside the gene matches: 4. Germline V gene data show CDR1 as LGHNT and CDR2 as FRNRAP. This CDR3 is CASGGTGRGYTF. The CDR3 DNA is TGTGCTAGTGGGGGGACAGGGAGAGGCTACACCTTC.

V and J are TRBV6-5 and TRBJ1-1, with 7 bases lining up with TRBD1. This CDR3 spans 14 amino acids. With V trimmed by 6 bases and J by 1 base, 5 bases remained unmatched. From germline, CDR1 is MNHEY and CDR2 SVGAGI. The CDR3 region has the DNA TGTGCCAGCAGACCCGCAGGGGGGAACACTGAAGCTTTCTTT. Encoded protein: CASRPAGGNTEAFF.

The chain has TRBV9 and TRBJ2-1, with D uncertain. V lost 0 bases, J lost 3 bases, and 10 bases lay in between. CDR3 size: 15 residues. The germline gives CDR1 SGDLS, CDR2 YYNGEE. The CDR3 DNA reads TGTGCCAGCAGCGTAGTGGTGCGGTACTACAATGAGCAGTTCTTC. Translating gives CASSVVVRYYNEQFF.

The genes are TRBV5-1 and TRBJ2-6, with TRBD1 matching 8 bases. Germline lookup yields CDR1 SGHRS and CDR2 YFSETQ. The CDR3 covers 17 residues. J was trimmed by 4 bases and V by 0 bases; bases with no gene match: 6. The CDR3 loop is CASSLGQGALGANVLTF. In DNA, the CDR3 is TGCGCCAGCAGCTTGGGGCAGGGGGCGCTCGGGGCCAACGTCCTGACTTTC.

This clone was seen once. This rearrangement joins TRBV28 to TRBJ2-1; 11 positions agree with TRBD2. The CDR3 has 15 residues. Germline V CDR1 and CDR2: MDHEN, SYDVKM. With V trimmed by 6 bases and J by 7 bases, 8 bases remained unmatched. The CDR3 DNA reads as TGTGCCAGCAGACTAGCGGGAGCGGGGCCGAATGAGCAGTTCTTC. As protein: CASRLAGAGPNEQFF.

The chain is built from TRBV4-2 and TRBJ2-1; 11 bases agree with TRBD2. Looked up from germline, CDR1 is LGHNA and CDR2 is YNFKEQ. The CDR3 length is 18 residues. The J segment lost 4 bases and the V segment lost 2 bases, leaving 10 bases of the junction unmatched. The chain's CDR3 is CASSQFGTSGSEYNEQFF. CDR3 bases: TGTGCCAGCAGCCAATTCGGGACTAGCGGATCCGAATACAATGAGCAGTTCTTC.

The gene calls are TRBV19 and TRBJ1-2, with TRBD1 identical over 12 bases. From germline, CDR1 is LNHDA and CDR2 SQIVND (reference sequence). V was pared by 9 bases and J by 3 bases, with 29 bases of the junction left unmatched. There are 22 residues in the CDR3. For the CDR3, the DNA is TGTGCCAGAAACCACCTTCACCGGGACAGGGGGCCGGATCCCCCTGGAGACTATGGCTACACCTTC. This gives the protein CARNHLHRDRGPDPPGDYGYTF.

The rearrangement links TRBV5-1 to TRBJ2-1, with TRBD2 identical over 9 bases. Germline V gene lookup returns CDR1 SGHRS and CDR2 YFSETQ. Trimming took 4 bases from V and 8 from J; bases not matched to a gene: 13. This CDR3 is built from 16 residues. CDR3 in amino acids: CASSPQGASGMDEQFF. The CDR3 nucleotides are TGCGCCAGCAGCCCACAGGGAGCTAGCGGGATGGATGAGCAGTTCTTC.

The J gene is TRBJ2-3, the V gene TRBV7-9; D call uncertain. Germline assignment: CDR1 SEHNR and CDR2 FQNEAQ (reference sequence). The CDR3 spans 13 residues. Trimming took off 5 bases at V and 4 bases at J, with 10 bases between the two ends. CDR3 sequence: CASSPPNADTQYF. Here the CDR3 DNA reads TGTGCCAGCAGCCCCCCCAATGCAGATACGCAGTATTTT.

The chain carries TRBV29-1 and TRBJ1-1, with 8 bases that match TRBD1. V gave up 6 bases and J gave up 1 base; unmatched junction bases: 4. The CDR3 totals 13 residues. Germline assignment: CDR1 SQVTM and CDR2 ANQGSEA. The CDR3 region is CSVSRGRNTEAFF. CDR3 bases: TGCAGCGTAAGCAGGGGGCGGAACACTGAAGCTTTCTTT.

The chain links TRBV5-4 to TRBJ1-1; no clear D. The CDR3 is made up of 13 amino acids. Trimming took 0 bases from V and 1 from J, leaving 4 bases between them. CDR1 and CDR2 from the germline V gene are SGHNT and YYREEE (reference sequence). Here the CDR3 DNA reads TGTGCCAGCAGCTTGGATCAGAACACTGAAGCTTTCTTT. Its translation: CASSLDQNTEAFF.

On this clone itself: The junction shows a germline mismatch at one end, possibly a read error. CDR3 in DNA: TGTGCCAGTAGTATACGGGGGACGAAGACCGGGGAGCTGTTTTTT. Translated, it gives CASSIRGTKTGELFF. The chain combines TRBV19 with TRBJ2-2; a weak D match, TRBD2 (6 bases). The CDR3 length is 15 residues. Germline CDR1 reads LNHDA; CDR2 reads SQIVND (reference sequence). Drawing the rest from reference TRBV19 and TRBJ2-2, the complete variable domain is DGGITQSPKYLFRKEGQNVTLSCEQNLNHDAMYWYRQDPGQGLRLIYYSQIVNDFQKGDIAEGYSVSREKKESFPLTVTSAQKNPTAFYLCASSIRGTKTGELFFGEGSRLTVL.

The chain joins TRBV27 to TRBJ1-2; 8 nucleotides align to TRBD1. After removal of 0 bases from V and 5 bases from J, the junction contained 8 bases not matched to a gene. Germline V CDR1 and CDR2: MNHEY, SMNVEV (reference sequence). The CDR3 covers 16 residues. The CDR3 loop is CASSLSGTGFLYGYTF. The CDR3 nucleotides read TGTGCCAGCAGTTTATCTGGGACAGGATTCCTTTATGGCTACACCTTC.

This chain links TRBV2 with TRBJ1-3; D unresolved. Trimming took off 3 bases at V and 0 bases at J, with 12 bases between the two ends. The CDR3 is 16 amino acids. Germline V gene data show CDR1 as SNHLY and CDR2 as FYNNEI. Written as DNA, the CDR3 is TGTGCCAGCAGTGAGTCAGGCAGGTTCTCTGGAAACACCATATATTTT. It is translated as CASSESGRFSGNTIYF.

The gene calls are TRBV5-1 and TRBJ2-7, with D possibly TRBD2 on 6 matching bases. The CDR3 extends over 15 amino acids. The germline V and J ends were trimmed by 1 base and 3 bases, with 14 bases remaining between them. Germline-derived CDR1 and CDR2 are SGHRS and YFSETQ. The CDR3 bases are TGCGCCAGCAGCTTGTTACCTAGCGAGGTCTACGAGCAGTACTTC. Protein sequence: CASSLLPSEVYEQYF.

The J gene is TRBJ2-2, the V gene TRBV25-1; TRBD2 matches at 10 bases. This CDR3 is built from 17 residues. Per germline, CDR1 MGHDK and CDR2 SYGVNS. The ends lost 6 bases at V and 0 bases at J; junction bases unmatched: 7. DNA for the CDR3: TGTGCCAGCAGGGAGACTACTAGCGGGACGAACACCGGGGAGCTGTTTTTT. Encoded protein: CASRETTSGTNTGELFF.

This clone was seen a few times. This CDR3 reads CASSPIWTGSRVQPQHF. In DNA form, the CDR3 reads TGTGCCAGCAGTCCTATTTGGACAGGGTCAAGGGTTCAGCCCCAGCATTTT. The rearrangement joins TRBV27 to TRBJ1-5; the match to TRBD1 covers 8 bases. This CDR3 is built from 17 residues. With 5 bases clipped from V and 6 bases from J, the junction kept 15 bases outside the gene matches. Per the germline V gene, CDR1 is MNHEY and CDR2 is SMNVEV (reference sequence).

The chain couples TRBV19 to TRBJ2-7; TRBD1 aligns across 10 bases. The V and J ends lost 4 bases and 2 bases, in that order; junction bases with no gene match: 5. Looked up from germline, CDR1 is LNHDA and CDR2 is SQIVND (reference sequence). CDR3 length: 15 residues. DNA of the CDR3: TGTGCCAGTAGTAGAGGGACAGGGGCACCCTACGAGCAGTACTTC. It specifies CASSRGTGAPYEQYF. Combining the CDR3 with reference TRBV19 and TRBJ2-7 gives the whole variable domain DGGITQSPKYLFRKEGQNVTLSCEQNLNHDAMYWYRQDPGQGLRLIYYSQIVNDFQKGDIAEGYSVSREKKESFPLTVTSAQKNPTAFYLCASSRGTGAPYEQYFGPGTRLTVT.

The CDR3 region is CASSRERPANTGELFF. The CDR3, as DNA: TGTGCCAGCAGTAGGGAGCGACCGGCGAACACCGGGGAGCTGTTTTTT. The J gene is TRBJ2-2, the V gene TRBV2, with D maybe TRBD2 (5 bases). Deletions cut 5 bases from V and 0 bases from J, with 13 bases between. The CDR3 has 16 residues. CDR1 is SNHLY and CDR2 is FYNNEI in the germline V gene.

V gene TRBV7-2 combines with J gene TRBJ1-1, with D possibly matching TRBD1 (6 bases). The CDR3 runs 15 residues. Trimming shortened V by 6 bases and J by 2 bases, and 16 bases separated the two germline ends. The V gene's germline CDR1 is SGHTA and CDR2 FQGNSA. In DNA form, the CDR3 reads TGTGCCAGCAGTCTAGGGGGGGTGAGCAACACTGAAGCTTTCTTT. This gives the protein CASSLGGVSNTEAFF.

J is TRBJ1-1 and V is TRBV19; tentative D call: TRBD1 (6 bases). Germline V CDR1 and CDR2: LNHDA, SQIVND (reference sequence). Trimming pared 7 bases from V and 0 bases from J, leaving 15 bases between. The CDR3 spans 15 residues. CDR3 sequence: CASNPIGTLNTEAFF. For the CDR3, the DNA is TGTGCCAGTAACCCTATCGGGACATTGAACACTGAAGCTTTCTTT.